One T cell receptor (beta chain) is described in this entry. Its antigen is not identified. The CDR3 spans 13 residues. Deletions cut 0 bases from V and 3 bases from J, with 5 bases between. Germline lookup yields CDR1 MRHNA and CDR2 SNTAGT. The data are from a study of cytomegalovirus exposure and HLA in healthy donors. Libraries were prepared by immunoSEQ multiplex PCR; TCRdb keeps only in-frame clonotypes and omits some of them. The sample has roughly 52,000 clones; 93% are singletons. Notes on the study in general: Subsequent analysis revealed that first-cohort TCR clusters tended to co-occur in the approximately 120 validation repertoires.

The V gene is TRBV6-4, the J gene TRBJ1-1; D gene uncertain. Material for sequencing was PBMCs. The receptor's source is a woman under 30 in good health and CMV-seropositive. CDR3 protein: CASSDSSDTEAFF. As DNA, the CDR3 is TGTGCCAGCAGTGACTCGTCAGACACTGAAGCTTTCTTT.